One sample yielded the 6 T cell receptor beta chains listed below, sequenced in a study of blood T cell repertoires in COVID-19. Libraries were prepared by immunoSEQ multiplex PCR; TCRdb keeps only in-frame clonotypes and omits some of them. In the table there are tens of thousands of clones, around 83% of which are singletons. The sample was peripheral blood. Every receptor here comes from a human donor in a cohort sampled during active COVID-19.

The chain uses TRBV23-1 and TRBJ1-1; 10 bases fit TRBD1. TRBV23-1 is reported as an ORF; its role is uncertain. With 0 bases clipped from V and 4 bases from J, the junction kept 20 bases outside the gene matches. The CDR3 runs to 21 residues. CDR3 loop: CASSQSRAGTGVIEGVTEAFF. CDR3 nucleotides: TGCGCCAGCAGTCAATCACGTGCCGGGACAGGGGTCATTGAGGGTGTCACTGAAGCTTTCTTT.

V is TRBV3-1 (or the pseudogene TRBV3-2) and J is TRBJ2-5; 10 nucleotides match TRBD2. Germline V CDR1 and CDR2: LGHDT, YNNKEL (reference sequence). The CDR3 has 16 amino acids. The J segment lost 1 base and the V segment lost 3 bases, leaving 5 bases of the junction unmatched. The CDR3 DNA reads TGTGCCAGCAGCCAGGGGCTAGCGGGAGTCCAAGAGACCCAGTACTTC. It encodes CASSQGLAGVQETQYF.

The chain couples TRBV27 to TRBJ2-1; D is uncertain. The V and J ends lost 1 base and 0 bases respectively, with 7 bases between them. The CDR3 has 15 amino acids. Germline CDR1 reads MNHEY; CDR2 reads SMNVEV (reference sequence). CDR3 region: CASSLYTSSYNEQFF. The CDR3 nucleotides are TGTGCCAGCAGTTTATACACAAGCTCCTACAATGAGCAGTTCTTC.

CDR3 DNA sequence: TGTGCCAGCAGTGTCACTCCAAACATTCAGTACTTC. Its protein product is CASSVTPNIQYF. The V gene is TRBV2, the J gene TRBJ2-4; D gene unclear. The CDR3 spans 12 residues. Germline CDR1 reads SNHLY; CDR2 reads FYNNEI. V lost 4 bases and J 6 bases, leaving 7 bases between the germline ends.

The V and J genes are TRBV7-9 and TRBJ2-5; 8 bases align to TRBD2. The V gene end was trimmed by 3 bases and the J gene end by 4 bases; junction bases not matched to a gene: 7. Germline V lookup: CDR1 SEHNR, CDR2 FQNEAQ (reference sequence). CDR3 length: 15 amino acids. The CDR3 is CASSLLLAEGETQYF. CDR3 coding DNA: TGTGCCAGCAGCTTGTTACTAGCGGAAGGAGAGACCCAGTACTTC.

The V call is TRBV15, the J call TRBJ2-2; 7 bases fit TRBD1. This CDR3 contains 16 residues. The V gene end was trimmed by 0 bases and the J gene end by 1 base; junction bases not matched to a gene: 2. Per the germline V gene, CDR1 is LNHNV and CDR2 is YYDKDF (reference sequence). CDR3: CATSRERTGNTGELFF. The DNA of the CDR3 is TGTGCCACCAGCAGAGAAAGGACAGGGAACACCGGGGAGCTGTTTTTT.